This section outlines one TCR beta chain sequence together with its context. What this receptor recognizes is not known. One base away there is no much larger clone; base qualities are not given. TCRbeta CDR3 regions were amplified from genomic DNA by means of the immunoSEQ Assay, a bias-controlled multiplex PCR. On the study's bioinformatics: Nucleated cell counts per sample were estimated from amplification of reference gene primers within the assay. Sequence reads were collapsed and filtered to measure the absolute abundance of every unique TCRbeta CDR3 rearrangement. For each sample, productive Simpson clonality was calculated as the square root of Simpson's diversity index over productive rearrangements. TCRdb re-hosts the immuneACCESS table, in-frame sequences only. Its copies lack some clones; in the studies checked, an unresolved V gene accounts for under half of them, and the cause for the rest is not known. V and J calls and clone size are copied from that table; D and trimming were computed from the DNA. For this sample there are some 110,000 clones; about 82% appear just once. The ten largest clones add up to approximately 16% of the sample.

Collaborating institutions collected whole blood in K2EDTA tubes following their own protocols. Collaborator samples were shipped for TCRbeta analysis as frozen whole blood, isolated PBMCs, or DNA extracted from either sample type. This entry comes from a study of blood T cell repertoires in COVID-19 (dated by TCRdb to the early 2020s). Background for the entire study: Collaborator samples came from the United States, Italy and Spain and covered acute and convalescent phases of COVID-19. The prospective study material was composed of cDNA or gDNA derived from T cells, B-cell-depleted T cells, or PBMCs. The dataset comprised deeply sampled blood TCRbeta repertoires from subjects exposed to, actively infected with, or recovered from COVID-19. A freely available public database, intended as a resource for researchers studying the immune response to SARS-CoV-2, is where the repertoires were released. The samples were drawn from two sources: the first 160 participants of the ongoing ImmuneRACE study, and 1,200 or so subjects contributed by 6 global collaborators. Sample metadata almost always included a de-identified subject ID, COVID-19 status, age in years and sex. Where HLA class I and class II types were available, the types were taken from metadata supplied by the sample provider, not from assay-based typing.

Overall results and qualifications from the work: How much clinical and demographic metadata was included differed by source and by participant, and the metadata was provided uncurated.

Sequences were obtained from peripheral blood. This receptor was identified in a man between 60 and 75 years old with active or convalescent COVID-19.

The encoded CDR3 is CASSRTGLLGEQYF. The nucleotide sequence is TGTGCCAGCAGCCGGACAGGACTGCTGGGGGAGCAGTACTTC. The rearrangement combines TRBV7-2 with TRBJ2-7; TRBD1 aligns with 7 central bases. The germline V and J ends show losses of 5 bases and 7 bases respectively, and no gene match explains 11 bases of the junction. For CDR1 and CDR2, the germline V gene lists SGHTA and FQGNSA. Counted from cysteine to phenylalanine, this CDR3 has 14 amino acids. Only CDR3 DNA remains: 42 bases, in frame from the first base.